This T cell receptor beta chain came from a study of OX40 agonist ivuxolimab in advanced cancers. This CDR3 has 13 residues. CDR1 and CDR2 from the germline V gene are SGHTA and FQGNSA. Deletions cut 5 bases from V and 7 bases from J, with 12 bases between. Using immunoSEQ multiplex PCR, the repertoire was profiled, and TCRdb retains in-frame clones only, with some absent. This table holds tens of thousands of clones, about four fifths found once. The V and J genes are TRBV7-2 and TRBJ1-5; tentative D call: TRBD1 (5 bases). The sequence was collected from an adult with an advanced solid tumor such as melanoma, head and neck, liver or kidney cancer. The sample consisted of CD4+ or CD8+ T cells sorted from blood, taken in a trial of the OX40 agonist ivuxolimab. CDR3 sequence reads: CASSPAQGQPQHF. CDR3 bases: TGTGCCAGCAGCCCCGCGCAGGGCCAGCCCCAGCATTTT.